This is a list of T cell receptor beta chains from one sample in a study of OX40 agonist ivuxolimab in advanced cancers. Only in-frame clones appear in the TCRdb table, and some are missing; sequencing was by immunoSEQ multiplex PCR. The sample lists some 61,000 clones; about 90% were seen once. This specimen consisted of CD4+ or CD8+ T cells sorted from blood, obtained in a trial of the OX40 agonist ivuxolimab. These receptors came from an adult with an advanced solid tumor such as melanoma, head and neck, liver or kidney cancer. Both conserved end residues are part of each CDR3. Each record gives: D gene, clone size, J gene, V gene, CDR3 protein, CDR3 DNA. A D gene is named only where the DNA matches it firmly. Rows may omit the clone size; those that give it use once, few, many or a size class.

TRBD2,NA,TRBJ2-1,TRBV30,CACYHSGTSGRFGEQFF,TGTGCCTGTTATCATTCCGGGACTAGCGGGAGGTTTGGTGAGCAGTTCTTC
NA,NA,TRBJ2-2,TRBV21-1,CASSKVRDSNTGELFF,TGTGCCAGCAGCAAAGTTCGGGATTCGAACACCGGGGAGCTGTTTTTT
TRBD2,NA,TRBJ2-1,TRBV28,CASSLWLPSGSNEQFF,TGTGCCAGCAGTTTATGGTTACCTAGCGGGAGTAATGAGCAGTTCTTC
NA,NA,TRBJ2-7,TRBV10-2,CASGIEQGRGYEQYF,TGCGCCAGCGGAATAGAACAGGGGAGGGGGTACGAGCAGTACTTC
TRBD2,NA,TRBJ2-1,TRBV10-3,CAISPSGSQNEQFF,TGTGCCATCAGTCCTAGCGGGAGTCAGAATGAGCAGTTCTTC
TRBD1,NA,TRBJ2-7,TRBV7-9,CASSLKGQGVHEQYF,TGTGCCAGCAGCTTAAAGGGACAGGGTGTTCACGAGCAGTACTTC
TRBD2,NA,TRBJ2-1,TRBV7-8,CASSKGGLAGFYYEQFF,TGTGCCAGCAGCAAAGGGGGACTAGCGGGATTTTATTATGAGCAGTTCTTC
TRBD1,NA,TRBJ2-3,TRBV9,CASSVTGGADTQYF,TGTGCCAGCAGCGTCACAGGGGGCGCAGATACGCAGTATTTT
NA,NA,TRBJ2-6,TRBV30,CAWSSGANVLTF,TGTGCCTGGAGTTCGGGGGCCAACGTCCTGACTTTC
NA,NA,TRBJ2-5,TRBV12-5,CASGPPGPRAQYF,TGTGCTAGTGGGCCGCCGGGACCCAGGGCCCAGTACTTC
NA,NA,TRBJ1-6,TRBV28,CASSLDSPDNSPLHF,TGTGCCAGCAGCCTAGACAGTCCCGATAATTCACCCCTCCACTTT
NA,NA,TRBJ2-3,TRBV7-9,CASSLGRGTSTDTQYF,TGTGCCAGCAGCTTAGGGCGCGGGACAAGCACAGATACGCAGTATTTT
TRBD2,NA,TRBJ2-1,TRBV7-8,CASSSRGLAGGGIDEQFF,TGTGCCAGCAGCTCACGGGGCCTAGCGGGAGGGGGAATCGATGAGCAGTTCTTC
TRBD1,NA,TRBJ1-1,TRBV29-1,CSVETGGNTEAFF,TGCAGCGTGGAGACAGGGGGGAACACTGAAGCTTTCTTT
NA,once,TRBJ2-7,TRBV11-3,CASSLRAAGEQYF,TGTGCCAGCAGCTTAAGGGCGGCGGGAGAGCAGTACTTC
TRBD2,NA,TRBJ2-1,TRBV30,CAWSSVGLAGNNEQFF,TGTGCCTGGTCATCCGTGGGGCTAGCGGGGAACAATGAGCAGTTCTTC
NA,NA,TRBJ2-5,TRBV5-1,CVSSSGLVGETQYF,TGCGTCAGCAGCTCGGGACTCGTGGGGGAGACCCAGTACTTC
NA,NA,TRBJ2-5,TRBV19,CASSIGSAASPRETQYF,TGTGCCAGTAGTATTGGATCGGCGGCTTCCCCCCGAGAGACCCAGTACTTC
NA,NA,TRBJ2-7,TRBV5-1,CASSPQSESYEQYF,TGCGCCAGCAGCCCGCAGTCGGAAAGTTACGAGCAGTACTTC
TRBD2,NA,TRBJ2-7,TRBV7-2,CASSLGSSGRAGSYEQYF,TGTGCCAGCAGCTTAGGATCTAGCGGGAGGGCCGGGTCCTACGAGCAGTACTTC
NA,NA,TRBJ2-3,TRBV28,CASSLRGGNGGTDTQYF,TGTGCCAGCAGTTTAAGGGGCGGGAATGGGGGCACAGATACGCAGTATTTT
TRBD1,NA,TRBJ1-1,TRBV18,CASSPRASYGTGMGNTEAFF,TGTGCCAGCTCACCACGGGCCTCATACGGGACAGGTATGGGGAACACTGAAGCTTTCTTT
NA,NA,TRBJ2-7,TRBV6-5,CASSERRNSYEQYF,TGTGCCAGCAGTGAACGCAGAAACTCCTACGAGCAGTACTTC
NA,NA,TRBJ2-4,TRBV6-1,CASTNSILNIQYF,TGTGCCAGCACCAACAGCATCTTAAACATTCAGTACTTC
TRBD2,NA,TRBJ2-1,TRBV27,CASGPYTREGLRDEQFF,TGTGCCAGCGGGCCGTACACGCGGGAGGGCCTTAGGGATGAGCAGTTCTTC
TRBD2,NA,TRBJ2-3,TRBV9,CASSFRGAGGGTDTQYF,TGTGCCAGCAGCTTCCGTGGAGCGGGAGGGGGCACAGATACGCAGTATTTT
NA,NA,TRBJ1-5,TRBV5-1,CASTPTGDSNQPQHF,TGCGCCAGCACCCCGACAGGAGATAGCAATCAGCCCCAGCATTTT
TRBD2,NA,TRBJ2-5,TRBV19,CASSTLAGLQETQYF,TGTGCCAGTAGTACCCTAGCGGGCCTCCAAGAGACCCAGTACTTC
NA,NA,TRBJ2-7,TRBV10-3,CAIREDNYEQYF,TGTGCCATCAGGGAAGACAACTACGAGCAGTACTTC
TRBD2,NA,TRBJ2-3,TRBV7-2,CASSPGGAQYF,TGTGCCAGCAGCCCGGGGGGGGCGCAGTATTTT
NA,NA,TRBJ2-5,TRBV2,CASLQFQDQETQYF,TGTGCCAGCCTACAGTTCCAAGATCAGGAGACCCAGTACTTC
NA,NA,TRBJ1-4,TRBV6-1,CASSDRGFNEKLFF,TGTGCCAGCAGTGACAGAGGGTTTAATGAAAAACTGTTTTTT
TRBD2,once,TRBJ2-2,TRBV27,CASSLLRLAARELFF,TGTGCCAGCAGTTTATTAAGACTAGCAGCCCGGGAGCTGTTTTTT
NA,NA,TRBJ1-4,TRBV28,CASSLSRSNEKLFF,TGTGCCAGCAGTTTATCCAGGTCGAATGAAAAACTGTTTTTT
NA,NA,TRBJ2-7,TRBV5-6,CASSRGAYEQYF,TGTGCCAGCAGCCGGGGCGCCTACGAGCAGTACTTC
TRBD1,NA,TRBJ2-6,TRBV30,CAWGSGQAGANVLTF,TGTGCCTGGGGGTCTGGACAGGCTGGGGCCAACGTCCTGACTTTC
NA,NA,TRBJ2-3,TRBV5-1,CASSRDTRDTQYF,TGCGCCAGCAGCAGAGACACGCGAGATACGCAGTATTTT
TRBD2,NA,TRBJ2-2,TRBV4-3,CASSKVAGGYTGELFF,TGCGCCAGCAGCAAGGTAGCGGGAGGGTACACCGGGGAGCTGTTTTTT
NA,NA,TRBJ1-1,TRBV5-1,CASSFGGTEAFF,TGCGCCAGCAGCTTTGGGGGAACCGAAGCTTTCTTT
TRBD2,NA,TRBJ2-3,TRBV9,CASSVLPASGADTQYF,TGTGCCAGCAGCGTACTGCCGGCTAGCGGGGCAGATACGCAGTATTTT
TRBD2,NA,TRBJ2-1,TRBV7-6,CASSLEPASGSGNEQFF,TGTGCCAGCAGCTTAGAGCCGGCTAGCGGGAGCGGCAATGAGCAGTTCTTC
NA,NA,TRBJ2-3,TRBV7-2,CASSFDTDTQYF,TGTGCCAGCAGCTTTGACACAGATACGCAGTATTTT
NA,NA,TRBJ1-4,TRBV5-4,CASSLGGVISEKLFF,TGTGCCAGCAGCTTGGGTGGTGTAATCAGCGAAAAACTGTTTTTT
TRBD2,NA,TRBJ2-1,TRBV7-9,CASSLRLAKYNEQFF,TGTGCCAGCAGCTTAAGACTAGCTAAGTACAATGAGCAGTTCTTC
TRBD1,NA,TRBJ2-1,TRBV7-9,CASSLTGVEQFF,TGTGCCAGCAGCTTGACAGGGGTTGAGCAGTTCTTC
TRBD1,NA,TRBJ1-3,TRBV9,CASSPEGAKSGNTIYF,TGTGCCAGCAGCCCCGAGGGGGCGAAATCTGGAAACACCATATATTTT
TRBD1,NA,TRBJ2-7,TRBV11-3,CASSTGTRTGAEQYF,TGTGCCAGCAGCACAGGGACCCGGACAGGGGCCGAGCAGTACTTC
TRBD2,NA,TRBJ2-2,TRBV27,CASSVRTSGRPGELFF,TGTGCCAGCAGTGTCCGGACTAGCGGGAGGCCCGGGGAGCTGTTTTTT
TRBD2,NA,TRBJ2-7,TRBV5-1,CASSLGGLAGVPEQYF,TGCGCCAGCAGCTTGGGGGGACTAGCGGGAGTTCCCGAGCAGTACTTC
TRBD2,NA,TRBJ2-7,TRBV10-3,CAIRTTSGEAYEQYF,TGTGCCATCAGGACGACTAGCGGAGAAGCCTACGAGCAGTACTTC
NA,NA,TRBJ2-1,TRBV27,CASSLALAGNVYNEQFF,TGTGCCAGCAGTTTAGCACTGGCGGGAAACGTTTACAATGAGCAGTTCTTC
TRBD2,NA,TRBJ2-1,TRBV19,CASSIRASGLLPSSYNEQFF,TGTGCCAGTAGTATCAGGGCTAGCGGGCTCCTGCCCAGCTCCTACAATGAGCAGTTCTTC